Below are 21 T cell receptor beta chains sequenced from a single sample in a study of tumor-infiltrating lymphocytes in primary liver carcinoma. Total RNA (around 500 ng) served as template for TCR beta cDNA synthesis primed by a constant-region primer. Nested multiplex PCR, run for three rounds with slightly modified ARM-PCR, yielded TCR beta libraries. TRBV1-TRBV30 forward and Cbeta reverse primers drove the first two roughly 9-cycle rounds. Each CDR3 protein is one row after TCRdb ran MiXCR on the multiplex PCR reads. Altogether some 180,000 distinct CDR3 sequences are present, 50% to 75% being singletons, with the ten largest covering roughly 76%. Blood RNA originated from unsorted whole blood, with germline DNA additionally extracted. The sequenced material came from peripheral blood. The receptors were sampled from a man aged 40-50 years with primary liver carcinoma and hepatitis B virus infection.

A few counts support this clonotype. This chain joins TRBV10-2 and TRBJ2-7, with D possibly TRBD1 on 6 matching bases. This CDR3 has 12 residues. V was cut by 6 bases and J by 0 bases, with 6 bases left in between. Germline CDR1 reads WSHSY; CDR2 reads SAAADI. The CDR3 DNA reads TGCGCCAGCAGGGACAGCTCCTACGAGCAGTACTTC. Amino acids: CASRDSSYEQYF.

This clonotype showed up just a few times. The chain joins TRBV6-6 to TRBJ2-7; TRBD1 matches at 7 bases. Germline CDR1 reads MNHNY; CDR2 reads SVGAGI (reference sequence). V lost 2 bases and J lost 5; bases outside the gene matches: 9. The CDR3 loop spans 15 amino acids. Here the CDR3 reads CASSYIGQGVNEQYF. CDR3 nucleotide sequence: TGTGCCAGCAGTTACATTGGGCAGGGGGTTAACGAGCAGTACTTC.

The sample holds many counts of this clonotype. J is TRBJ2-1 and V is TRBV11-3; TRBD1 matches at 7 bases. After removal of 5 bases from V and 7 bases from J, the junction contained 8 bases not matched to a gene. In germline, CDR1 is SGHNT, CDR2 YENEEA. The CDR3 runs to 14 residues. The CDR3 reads CASSPSTGPNEQFF. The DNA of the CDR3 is TGTGCCAGCAGCCCCTCGACAGGGCCGAATGAGCAGTTCTTC.

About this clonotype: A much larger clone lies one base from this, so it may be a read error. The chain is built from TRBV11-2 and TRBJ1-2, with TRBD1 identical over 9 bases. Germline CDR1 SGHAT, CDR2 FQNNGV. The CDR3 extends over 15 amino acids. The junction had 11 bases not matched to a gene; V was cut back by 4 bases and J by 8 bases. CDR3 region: CASSSGQGTPWGYTF. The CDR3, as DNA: TGTGCCAGCAGCTCCGGACAGGGGACCCCCTGGGGCTACACCTTC. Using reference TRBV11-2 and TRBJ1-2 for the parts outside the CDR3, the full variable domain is EAGVAQSPRYKIIEKRQSVAFWCNPISGHATLYWYQQILGQGPKLLIQFQNNGVVDDSQLPKDRFSAERLKGVDSTLKIQPAKLEDSAVYLCASSSGQGTPWGYTFGSGTRLTVV.

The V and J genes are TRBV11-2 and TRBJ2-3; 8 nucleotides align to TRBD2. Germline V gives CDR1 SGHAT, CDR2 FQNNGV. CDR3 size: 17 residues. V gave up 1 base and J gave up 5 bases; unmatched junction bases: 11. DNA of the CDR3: TGTGCCAGCAGCTTAGGGCCATGGCGGGAGGAGGTAGATACGCAGTATTTT. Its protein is CASSLGPWREEVDTQYF.

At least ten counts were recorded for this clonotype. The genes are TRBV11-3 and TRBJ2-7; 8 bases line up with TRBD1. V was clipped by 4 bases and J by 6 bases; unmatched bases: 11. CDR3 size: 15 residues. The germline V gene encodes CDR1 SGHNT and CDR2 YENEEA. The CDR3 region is CASSSRGQGLGEQYF. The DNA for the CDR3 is TGTGCCAGCAGCTCCAGAGGACAGGGTTTAGGCGAGCAGTACTTC. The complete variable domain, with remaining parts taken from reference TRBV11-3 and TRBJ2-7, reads EAGVVQSPRYKIIEKKQPVAFWCNPISGHNTLYWYLQNLGQGPELLIRYENEEAVDDSQLPKDRFSAERLKGVDSTLKIQPAELGDSAVYLCASSSRGQGLGEQYFGPGTRLTVT.

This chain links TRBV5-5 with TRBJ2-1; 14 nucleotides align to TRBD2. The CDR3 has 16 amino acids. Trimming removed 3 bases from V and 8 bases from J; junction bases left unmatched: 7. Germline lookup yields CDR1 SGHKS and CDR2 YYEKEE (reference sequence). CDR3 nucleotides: TGTGCCAGCAGCTCCACGGGACTAGCGGGAGTCGATGAGCAGTTCTTC. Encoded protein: CASSSTGLAGVDEQFF.

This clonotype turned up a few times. The CDR3 sequence: CASSQTQGQGQPQHF. The DNA for the CDR3 is TGTGCCAGCAGCCAGACTCAGGGGCAGGGTCAGCCCCAGCATTTT. V and J are TRBV4-2 and TRBJ1-5, with D perhaps TRBD1 (6 bases). CDR1 and CDR2 from the germline V gene are LGHNA and YNFKEQ. Trimming left V 3 bases short and J 6 bases short, with 15 bases between. The CDR3 sequence is 15 residues long.

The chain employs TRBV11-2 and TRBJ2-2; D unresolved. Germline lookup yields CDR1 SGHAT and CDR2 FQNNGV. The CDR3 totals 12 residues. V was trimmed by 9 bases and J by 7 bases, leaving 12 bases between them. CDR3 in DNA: TGTGCCAGTAGCATCGGCCGCGGGGAGCTGTTTTTT. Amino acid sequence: CASSIGRGELFF.

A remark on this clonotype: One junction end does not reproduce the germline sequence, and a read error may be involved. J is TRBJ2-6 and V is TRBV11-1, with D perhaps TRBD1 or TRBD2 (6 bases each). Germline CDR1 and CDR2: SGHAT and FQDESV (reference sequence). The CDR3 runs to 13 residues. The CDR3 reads CTSSFSGANVLTF. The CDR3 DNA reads TGTACCAGCAGCTTCTCGGGGGCCAACGTCCTGACTTTT.

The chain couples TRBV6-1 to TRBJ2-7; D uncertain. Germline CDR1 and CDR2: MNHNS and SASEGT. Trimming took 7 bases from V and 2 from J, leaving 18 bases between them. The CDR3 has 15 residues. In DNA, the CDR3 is TGTGCCAGCACGGGTCAGGCCAACGCCGCCTACGAGCAGTACTTC. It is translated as CASTGQANAAYEQYF.

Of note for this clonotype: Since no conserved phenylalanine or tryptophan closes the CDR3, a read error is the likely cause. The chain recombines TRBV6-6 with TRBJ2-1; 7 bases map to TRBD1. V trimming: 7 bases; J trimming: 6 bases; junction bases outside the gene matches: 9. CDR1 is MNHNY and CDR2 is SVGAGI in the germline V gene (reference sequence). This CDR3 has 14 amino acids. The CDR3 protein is CASTLGQLSNEQFL. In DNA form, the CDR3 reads TGTGCCAGCACCTTGGGACAGCTGAGCAATGAGCAGTTCCTC.

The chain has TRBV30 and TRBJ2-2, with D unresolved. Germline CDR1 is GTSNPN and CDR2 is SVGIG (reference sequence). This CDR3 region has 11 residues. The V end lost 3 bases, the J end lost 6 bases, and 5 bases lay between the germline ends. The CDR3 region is CAWRVAGELFF. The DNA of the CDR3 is TGTGCCTGGAGAGTAGCCGGGGAGCTGTTTTTT.

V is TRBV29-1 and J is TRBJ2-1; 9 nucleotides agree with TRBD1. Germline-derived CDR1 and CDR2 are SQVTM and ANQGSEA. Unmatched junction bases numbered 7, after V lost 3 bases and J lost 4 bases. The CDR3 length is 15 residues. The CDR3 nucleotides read TGCAGCGTTGAGTGCCTGGACAGGGGTTACAATGAGCAGTTCTTC. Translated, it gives CSVECLDRGYNEQFF.

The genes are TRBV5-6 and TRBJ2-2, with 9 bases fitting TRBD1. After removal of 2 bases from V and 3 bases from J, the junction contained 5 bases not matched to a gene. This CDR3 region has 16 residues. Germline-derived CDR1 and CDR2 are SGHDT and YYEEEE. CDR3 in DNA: TGTGCCAGCAGCTTCCCGACAGGGGGGGACACCGGGGAGCTGTTTTTT. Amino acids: CASSFPTGGDTGELFF.

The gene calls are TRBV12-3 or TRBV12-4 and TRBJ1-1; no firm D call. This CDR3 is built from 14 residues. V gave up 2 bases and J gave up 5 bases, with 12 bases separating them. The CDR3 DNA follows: TGTGCCAGCAGTTTAAACGTGGGGTGGACTGAAGCTTTCTTT. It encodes CASSLNVGWTEAFF.

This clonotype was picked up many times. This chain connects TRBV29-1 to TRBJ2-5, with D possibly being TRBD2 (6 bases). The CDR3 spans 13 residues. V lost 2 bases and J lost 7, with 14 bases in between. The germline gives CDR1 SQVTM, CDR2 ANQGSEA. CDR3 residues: CSVEILALPTQYF. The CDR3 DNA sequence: TGCAGCGTTGAAATTCTAGCGTTGCCGACCCAGTACTTC.

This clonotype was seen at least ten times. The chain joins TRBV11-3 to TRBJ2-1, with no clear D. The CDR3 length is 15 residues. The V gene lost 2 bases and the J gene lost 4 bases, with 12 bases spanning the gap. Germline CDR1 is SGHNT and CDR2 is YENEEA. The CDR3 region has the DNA TGTGCCAGCAGCTTAAATTTAGTAGGATACAATGAGCAGTTCTTC. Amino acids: CASSLNLVGYNEQFF.

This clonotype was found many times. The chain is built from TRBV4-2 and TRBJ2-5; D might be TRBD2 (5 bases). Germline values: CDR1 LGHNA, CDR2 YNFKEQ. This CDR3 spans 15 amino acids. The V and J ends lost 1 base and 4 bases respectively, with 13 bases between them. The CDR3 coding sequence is TGTGCCAGCAGCCAAGTAGGAGCGGCGGGAGAGACCCAGTACTTC. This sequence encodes CASSQVGAAGETQYF.

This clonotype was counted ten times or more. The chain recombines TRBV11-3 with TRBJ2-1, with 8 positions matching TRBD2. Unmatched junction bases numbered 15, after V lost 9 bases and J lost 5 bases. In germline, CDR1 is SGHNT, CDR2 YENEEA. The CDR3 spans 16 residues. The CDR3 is CASSLSGSGGNNEQFF. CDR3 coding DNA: TGTGCCAGTTCCCTCTCGGGGAGCGGGGGAAACAATGAGCAGTTCTTC.

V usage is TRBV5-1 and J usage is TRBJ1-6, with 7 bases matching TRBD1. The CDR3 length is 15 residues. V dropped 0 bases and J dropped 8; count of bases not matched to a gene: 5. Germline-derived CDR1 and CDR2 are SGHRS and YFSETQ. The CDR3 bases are TGCGCCAGCAGCTTGGGTGACAGGGTTTATTCACCCCTCCACTTT. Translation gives CASSLGDRVYSPLHF.